The 28 T cell receptor beta chains below come from one sample, sequenced in a study of Tregs in tolerant kidney transplant recipients (dated by TCRdb to the late 2010s). The intended sense of this specimen's time point label: blood sample drawn before combined kidney and bone marrow transplant. Library generation was performed with the immunoSEQ multiplex PCR assay. TCRdb took over this immuneACCESS table, retaining in-frame rearrangements with V and J assigned. Such tables are incomplete; in checked studies, under half of the missing clones stem from an unresolved V gene, and the remainder is unexplained. The sample includes 69,000 or so clones, with approximately 88% observed a single time. The ten largest make up about 0.36% of the sample. This sample comprised CD4+ T cells from blood, obtained before the transplant. The receptors were gathered from a human donor who received a combined kidney and bone marrow transplant.

The chain couples TRBV29-1 to TRBJ2-7; D remains unclear. The length of the CDR3 is 11 residues. Looked up from germline, CDR1 is SQVTM and CDR2 is ANQGSEA. Trimming left V 4 bases short and J 6 bases short, with 10 bases between. The CDR3 DNA follows: TGCAGCGTTGCATGGGCCCTCGAGCAGTACTTC. Its translation: CSVAWALEQYF.

The rearrangement joins TRBV29-1 to TRBJ1-2, with TRBD1 matching 10 bases. The CDR3 consists of 17 residues. From germline, CDR1 is SQVTM and CDR2 ANQGSEA. J was trimmed by 4 bases and V by 7 bases; bases with no gene match: 18. The CDR3 region is CSARRGQGSPDSYGYTF. CDR3 bases: TGCAGCGCTCGTAGGGGACAGGGGAGTCCCGACTCCTATGGCTACACCTTC.

The chain has TRBV28 and TRBJ2-7, with TRBD1 matching 9 bases. The germline V gene encodes CDR1 MDHEN and CDR2 SYDVKM. With 2 bases clipped from V and 3 bases from J, the junction kept 11 bases outside the gene matches. This CDR3 contains 17 residues. CDR3 coding DNA: TGTGCCAGCAGTTTAGCGGGACAGGGCCTTAGGGGCTACGAGCAGTACTTC. Protein: CASSLAGQGLRGYEQYF.

The chain has TRBV23-1 and TRBJ2-7; D is perhaps TRBD2 (6 bases). TRBV23-1 is an ORF, with its function uncertain. Trimming removed 0 bases at V and 1 base at J, with 19 bases between. The CDR3 loop spans 18 amino acids. In nucleotides, the CDR3 is TGCGCCAGCAGTCAATCTTTACTAGCCCCATTTGAGTCCTACGAGCAGTACTTC. It yields the protein CASSQSLLAPFESYEQYF.

The genes are TRBV7-8 and TRBJ2-7; D perhaps matches TRBD1 (5 bases). The CDR3 has 15 amino acids. The V end lost 3 bases, the J end lost 2 bases, and 14 bases lay between the germline ends. Germline CDR1 reads SGHVS; CDR2 reads FQNEAQ. The CDR3 loop reads CASSFSRTQTYEQYF. CDR3 bases: TGTGCCAGCAGCTTTAGTAGGACACAAACCTACGAGCAGTACTTC. The variable domain in full, with the rest retrieved from reference TRBV7-8 and TRBJ2-7, is GAGVSQSPRYKVAKRGQDVALRCDPISGHVSLFWYQQALGQGPEFLTYFQNEAQLDKSGLPSDRFFAERPEGSVSTLKIQRTQQEDSAVYLCASSFSRTQTYEQYFGPGTRLTVT.

V usage is TRBV5-1 and J usage is TRBJ2-3; no definite D call. The CDR3 extends over 15 amino acids. The germline V gene has CDR1 SGHRS and CDR2 YFSETQ. Trimming removed 6 bases at V and 1 base at J, with 15 bases between. The CDR3 DNA sequence: TGCGCCAGCACACAAGCGCGGTCCGGCACAGATACGCAGTATTTT. This translates into CASTQARSGTDTQYF.

This chain connects TRBV25-1 to TRBJ2-7, with a tentative D call TRBD1 (5 bases). CDR1 MGHDK and CDR2 SYGVNS come from the germline V gene. CDR3 length: 10 residues. V lost 6 bases and J lost 12, with 12 bases in between. CDR3 nucleotide sequence: TGTGCCAGCAGAACGGCAGGGCTGTACTTC. It encodes CASRTAGLYF.

The chain links TRBV29-1 to TRBJ2-1; 10 bases align to TRBD1. Germline V gives CDR1 SQVTM, CDR2 ANQGSEA. The length of the CDR3 is 15 residues. After removal of 6 bases from V and 7 bases from J, the junction contained 12 bases not matched to a gene. The CDR3 sequence is CSVAPGTGVINEQFF. In nucleotides, the CDR3 is TGCAGCGTCGCACCCGGGACAGGGGTGATAAATGAGCAGTTCTTC.

The chain employs TRBV6-5 and TRBJ2-3; TRBD2 aligns across 8 bases. After removal of 5 bases from V and 5 bases from J, the junction contained 9 bases not matched to a gene. CDR3 length equals 15 residues. Germline lookup yields CDR1 MNHEY and CDR2 SVGAGI. DNA for the CDR3: TGTGCCAGCAGTCTTACCAGCGGGAGTGGAGATACGCAGTATTTT. It specifies CASSLTSGSGDTQYF.

In its sample, this clone was seen a few times. The J gene is TRBJ2-1, the V gene TRBV6-5, with a tentative D call TRBD2 (6 bases). Germline lookup yields CDR1 MNHEY and CDR2 SVGAGI. CDR3 length equals 15 residues. V was clipped by 2 bases and J by 9 bases, with 17 bases between them. This CDR3 reads CASSYRLAEGGEQFF. As DNA, the CDR3 is TGTGCCAGCAGTTACAGGTTAGCGGAGGGCGGTGAGCAGTTCTTC.

This chain links TRBV25-1 with TRBJ2-5; a possible D gene is TRBD2 (6 bases). CDR3 size: 16 residues. With 3 bases removed from V and 1 base from J, the gap between germline ends came to 15 bases. Germline assignment: CDR1 MGHDK and CDR2 SYGVNS. CDR3: CASSEMGGTPQETQYF. As DNA, the CDR3 is TGTGCCAGCAGTGAGATGGGGGGAACCCCCCAAGAGACCCAGTACTTC.

The genes are TRBV5-1 and TRBJ2-1; no firm D call. V lost 0 bases and J lost 8, with 6 bases in between. Per the germline V gene, CDR1 is SGHRS and CDR2 is YFSETQ. The CDR3 sequence is 12 residues long. The CDR3 DNA reads TGCGCCAGCAGCTTGGACAGCCATGAGCAGTTCTTC. It translates to CASSLDSHEQFF.

The J gene is TRBJ1-1, the V gene TRBV5-4; D is ambiguous. There are 15 residues in the CDR3. V was clipped by 4 bases and J by 1 base, with 14 bases between them. Looked up from germline, CDR1 is SGHNT and CDR2 is YYREEE (reference sequence). CDR3: CASSHRRVGNTEAFF. As DNA, the CDR3 is TGTGCCAGCAGCCATCGGCGGGTGGGGAACACTGAAGCTTTCTTT.

This chain joins TRBV18 and TRBJ2-5; 7 positions agree with TRBD2. V trimming: 1 base; J trimming: 1 base; junction bases outside the gene matches: 6. This CDR3 is 16 amino acids long. Germline V gene lookup returns CDR1 KGHSH and CDR2 LQKENI. CDR3 sequence: CASSPRREGAQETQYF. In DNA form, the CDR3 reads TGTGCCAGCTCACCACGGAGGGAGGGCGCCCAAGAGACCCAGTACTTC.

The chain couples TRBV10-3 to TRBJ2-6, with D tentatively TRBD1 (6 bases). V shed 10 bases and J shed 4 bases, with 17 bases lying between them. CDR3 length: 15 amino acids. Germline values: CDR1 ENHRY, CDR2 SYGVKD. The CDR3 DNA reads as TGTGCCAGCAGGATTACAGGGCCAGGGGCCAACGTCCTGACTTTC. Its translation: CASRITGPGANVLTF.

The chain carries TRBV6-5 and TRBJ1-1; no definite D call. From germline, CDR1 is MNHEY and CDR2 SVGAGI. V was cut by 0 bases and J by 4 bases, with 12 bases left in between. This CDR3 comprises 15 residues. The CDR3 region has the DNA TGTGCCAGCAGTTACTCGAGCGTGGGTGGCACTGAAGCTTTCTTT. It codes for CASSYSSVGGTEAFF.

This chain connects TRBV10-3 to TRBJ2-7; 8 bases line up with TRBD2. The CDR3 length is 14 residues. With V trimmed by 2 bases and J by 5 bases, 5 bases remained unmatched. Germline CDR1 and CDR2: ENHRY and SYGVKD. The CDR3 protein is CAISERTSSHEQYF. CDR3 DNA sequence: TGTGCCATCAGTGAGCGGACTAGCAGCCACGAGCAGTACTTC.

This chain connects TRBV18 to TRBJ2-3; 9 positions agree with TRBD1. This CDR3 has 15 residues. Germline CDR1 KGHSH, CDR2 LQKENI. The V and J ends lost 0 bases and 5 bases, in that order; junction bases with no gene match: 3. As DNA, the CDR3 is TGTGCCAGCTCACCACCGGGACAGGGTAGAGATACGCAGTATTTT. Encoded protein: CASSPPGQGRDTQYF.

The chain couples TRBV7-8 to TRBJ1-3, with D tentatively TRBD1 (5 bases). The CDR3 totals 14 residues. Germline V lookup: CDR1 SGHVS, CDR2 FQNEAQ. V lost 3 bases and J 2 bases, leaving 8 bases between the germline ends. The CDR3 region has the DNA TGTGCCAGCAGCTTCGCGGGACCTGGAAACACCATATATTTT. Translating gives CASSFAGPGNTIYF.

The chain joins TRBV4-2 to TRBJ2-3; possibly TRBD2 for D (7 bases). V was trimmed by 4 bases and J by 4 bases, leaving 18 bases between them. Per germline, CDR1 LGHNA and CDR2 YNFKEQ. CDR3 length equals 16 residues. CDR3 loop: CASSLRGGASADTQYF. The CDR3, as DNA: TGTGCCAGCAGCCTTAGGGGGGGAGCCAGTGCAGATACGCAGTATTTT.

The rearrangement links TRBV6-5 to TRBJ2-1; D gene uncertain. The CDR3 is made up of 11 amino acids. The V end lost 6 bases, the J end lost 9 bases, and 9 bases lay between the germline ends. CDR1 and CDR2 from the germline V gene are MNHEY and SVGAGI. The CDR3 coding sequence is TGTGCCAGCAGCCATAGCAGTGAGCAGTTCTTC. It specifies CASSHSSEQFF.

The V gene is TRBV9, the J gene TRBJ1-1, with D possibly TRBD1 on 5 matching bases. Germline-derived CDR1 and CDR2 are SGDLS and YYNGEE. Trimming cost V 1 base and J 3 bases, with 10 bases left between them. This CDR3 has 14 amino acids. The CDR3 is CASSVQGKDTEAFF. For the CDR3, the DNA is TGTGCCAGCAGCGTACAGGGAAAAGACACTGAAGCTTTCTTT.

V is TRBV9 and J is TRBJ2-7; 8 nucleotides agree with TRBD2. This CDR3 comprises 13 residues. V lost 4 bases to trimming and J lost 7 bases; unmatched junction nucleotides: 7. The germline CDR1 and CDR2 sequences are SGDLS and YYNGEE. CDR3 DNA: TGTGCCAGCAGCCCACGCGGGGGGCAGGAGCAGTACTTC. The encoded protein is CASSPRGGQEQYF.

J is TRBJ2-7 and V is TRBV4-2; 8 bases are a match to TRBD1. The germline CDR1 and CDR2 sequences are LGHNA and YNFKEQ. The CDR3 has 16 residues. The J segment lost 3 bases and the V segment lost 3 bases, leaving 10 bases of the junction unmatched. CDR3: CASSHLGQGLFYEQYF. The CDR3 nucleotides read TGTGCCAGCAGCCACCTAGGACAGGGTTTGTTCTACGAGCAGTACTTC.

This chain connects TRBV20-1 to TRBJ2-7, with no clear D. This CDR3 contains 11 residues. Germline values: CDR1 DFQATT, CDR2 SNEGSKA (reference sequence). V was shortened by 3 bases and J by 4 bases, with 7 bases between the two germline ends. This CDR3 reads CSASDRYEQYF. The CDR3 DNA reads as TGCAGTGCTAGTGATCGGTACGAGCAGTACTTC.

V gene TRBV28 combines with J gene TRBJ1-3, with D possibly being TRBD1 (5 bases). The length of the CDR3 is 14 residues. Germline CDR1 and CDR2: MDHEN and SYDVKM. V lost 7 bases and J lost 4, with 14 bases in between. This CDR3 reads CASIPSGAGNTIYF. CDR3 in DNA: TGTGCCAGCATCCCGAGCGGGGCCGGAAACACCATATATTTT. Based on the CDR3 plus reference TRBV28 and TRBJ1-3, the full variable domain is DVKVTQSSRYLVKRTGEKVFLECVQDMDHENMFWYRQDPGLGLRLIYFSYDVKMKEKGDIPEGYSVSREKKERFSLILESASTNQTSMYLCASIPSGAGNTIYFGEGSWLTVV.

The genes are TRBV2 and TRBJ1-1, with D maybe TRBD1 (6 bases). Germline V CDR1 and CDR2: SNHLY, FYNNEI. Trimming shortened V by 2 bases and J by 0 bases, and 10 bases separated the two germline ends. This CDR3 has 15 residues. The CDR3 here is CASSESGHMNTEAFF. The CDR3 DNA sequence: TGTGCCAGCAGTGAATCGGGACACATGAACACTGAAGCTTTCTTT.

V is TRBV4-3 and J is TRBJ2-2, with 8 bases aligning to TRBD2. In germline, CDR1 is LGHNA, CDR2 YSLEER. The J segment lost 1 base and the V segment lost 2 bases, leaving 3 bases of the junction unmatched. CDR3 length equals 16 residues. The CDR3 reads CASSQQTSVNTGELFF. The CDR3 nucleotides read TGCGCCAGCAGCCAACAGACTAGCGTGAACACCGGGGAGCTGTTTTTT.